This TCR beta chain emerged from a study of regulatory T cells in long-lasting Graves disease. Relying on iRepertoire HTBI primers and Arm-PCR of CDR3 regions, the team built TCR beta libraries. Via MiXCR, TCRdb re-called the multiplex PCR reads, giving one row per CDR3 protein. Here the sample spans roughly 560,000 distinct CDR3 sequences, around 15% being singletons. CDR3 length equals 16 residues. Germline V gives CDR1 MNHNS, CDR2 SASEGT. The time point denotes: newly diagnosed GD, antithyroid drugs for less than 3 months. The authors made the TCR library using RNA they extracted from PBMCs. Criteria from the American Thyroid Association guidelines were applied to diagnose Graves' disease. For this clonotype: The germline gene is not matched at one end of the junction; a read error may be the cause.

The same sample was also studied in work on T cells in Graves' hyperthyroidism and ophthalmopathy.

This chain uses TRBV6-1 with TRBJ1-5; maybe TRBD1 (5 bases). The receptor comes from a woman aged 40 to 65 with Graves disease. This specimen consisted of peripheral blood mononuclear cells (PBMCs), obtained at new diagnosis, from a patient treated with antithyroid drugs. CDR3 sequence reads: CASRRTDSHSNQLQHF. The CDR3, as DNA: TGTGCCAGCAGACGCACCGACAGCCATAGCAATCAGCTCCAGCATTTT.